This T cell receptor (beta chain) emerged from a study of regulatory T cells in long-lasting Graves disease (dated by TCRdb to the early 2020s). As for the study more broadly: In the newly diagnosed Graves' disease group, patients had been taking antithyroid drugs for less than 3 months. Peripheral blood TCR sequencing and RNA sequencing compared persistent Graves' disease patients with newly diagnosed Graves' disease patients. The study took place in China and was registered as a clinical trial. A total of around 35 samples were covered by TCR sequencing, comprising approximately 13 persistent and 20 or so newly diagnosed Graves' disease patients.

This clonotype was found a few times. There is no known antigen for this receptor. No per-base quality is available; no much larger clone lies one base away. Per the publication, the time point label means: newly diagnosed GD, antithyroid drugs for less than 3 months. RNA was extracted from PBMCs in TRIzol for both TCR sequencing and RNA sequencing. The diagnosis of Graves' disease followed American Thyroid Association guidelines. Recruitment of patients was carried out at an endocrinology department in Xi'an, China. Each patient gave around 9.2 milliliters of peripheral blood, collected in an EDTA anticoagulant tube. Ficoll Paque Plus density gradient separation was used to isolate PBMCs, and no further T cell sorting was performed. An Agilent 2100 Bioanalyzer and agarose gel were used to check RNA quality, while a NanoDrop 2000 measured RNA concentration. Libraries were built with multiplex PCR. Sequenced on an Illumina HiSeq 4000. CDR3 regions were amplified by Arm-PCR with iRepertoire HTBI primers to construct TCR beta libraries. Before sequencing, the PCR products underwent gel purification. Under the source paper's analysis protocol: Gene usage analysis of CDR3 amino acid clonotypes relied on the 60 or so TRBV and around 14 TRBJ segments identified across samples. COPE and FqMerger were used to merge the filtered high-quality paired reads into contigs. BLAST was used to align contigs to IMGT TRBV, TRBD and TRBJ reference genes, and CDR3 was defined according to IMGT. Highly expanded clones were defined as clonotypes with a frequency above 0.1%. Shannon entropy served as the measure of repertoire diversity, while the Gini coefficient captured V-J evenness. A clonotype found in more than one individual was treated as public. TCRdb reprocessed the public reads (quality trimming at Q25 with fastp, clone calling with MiXCR) and kept in-frame beta chains. Each entry merges the rows of one CDR3 protein and shows their most common DNA and genes. These V and J calls are TCRdb output, not the study's own analysis. The sample profile shows about 400,000 distinct CDR3 sequences; approximately 15% of them were found once. The ten top clones hold approximately 7.8% of the sample.

V drops 5 bases and J drops 6 bases, leaving 13 bases in between. For CDR1 and CDR2, the germline V gene lists SGHTA and FQGNSA. The CDR3 measures 13 amino acids from cysteine to phenylalanine. The kept DNA is CDR3 alone, 39 bases in frame from the first base. Summary of the overall study and its limitations: Only peripheral blood was studied, because thyroid tissue, the primary lesion, was inaccessible. Sequencing and analysis were limited to the TCR beta chain. TRBV28, TRBJ1-2 and TRBJ2-5 were preferentially used in persistent disease, while TRBV20-1 and TRBJ2-1 were favored in newly diagnosed disease. Compared with newly diagnosed patients, patients with persistent Graves' disease had lower TCR Shannon entropy and fewer highly expanded clones, which suggests clonal expansion. More public clonotypes were shared among persistent patients (around 2,600) than among newly diagnosed patients (more than 900). As a limitation, the authors acknowledged that the small sample size may reduce accuracy.

These data also featured in a second study, about T cells in Graves' hyperthyroidism and ophthalmopathy. Reported in the second study: Stable Graves' hyperthyroidism was defined as the absence of progression to ophthalmopathy over 18 months of follow-up. Hyperthyroidism patients were newly diagnosed, had a disease duration of under 2 months, and were aged 18 to 65 years. Exclusion was applied to patients with uncontrolled infections, other autoimmune diseases, pregnancy or lactation. Diagnoses were based on clinical symptoms, serum thyroxine and TRAb, thyroid ultrasound and orbital computed tomography. The TCR CDR3 was subjected to a first round of RT-PCR using the HTBI primer set and the Qiagen OneStep RT-PCR kit. Most expanded thyroid clonotypes (frequency above 0.001) were also detected in blood, suggesting blood repertoires may reflect thyroid immune responses. A 13 V-J signature model separated ophthalmopathy from stable hyperthyroidism, with about 88% sensitivity and roughly 81% specificity in cross-validation and 80%/75% in testing. In validation, the model predicted progression to ophthalmopathy a median of roughly 6.1 months before onset, with over 60% sensitivity and 72.22% specificity. A discovery cohort of approximately 100 patients, roughly 45 with Graves' ophthalmopathy and 55 to 60 with stable Graves' hyperthyroidism, was used to find distinguishing TCR V-J signatures. An independent validation cohort of 18 to 20 hyperthyroidism patients and about 16 patients who later progressed to ophthalmopathy tested prospective prediction of ophthalmopathy. The roughly 100 discovery patients were randomly divided into training and test sets at a 7:3 ratio. The study also compared thyroid tissue and blood T-cell repertoires from over 5 Graves' hyperthyroidism patients. After blood sampling, hyperthyroidism patients were treated with methimazole at a starting dose of 30 mg daily, and ophthalmopathy patients were treated with high-dose intravenous methylprednisolone. Libraries were constructed in a second round of multiplex PCR, after which size selection and purification were performed. Paired-end sequencing of the libraries was performed with 100 bp reads on an Illumina HiSeq2000. SOAPnuke was used to process the raw data, removing reads that contained adapters or uncalled bases, had a mean Phred below 15, or lacked an exact match to the constant primer or identifier. High-quality paired reads were merged with COPE v1.2.5, and unique nucleotide sequences were defined as clonotypes. Clonotypes were aligned to IMGT TRBV, TRBD and TRBJ reference segments using MiTCR v1.1. Only V-J combinations with frequency above 0.0001, covering approximately 99% of repertoires, were analysed. A TCS score was defined as the ratio between F50 (clonal expansion) and ExV (chaos), using BLOSUM62-based TCRdist between CDR3 peptides within each V-J. Welch's t-statistics and random forest reduced roughly 530 V-J features to under 15, which were used in a naive Bayes classifier (R e1071). No statistical method was used to fix the sample size in advance, and group allocation was not hidden from the investigators. The paper describes TCR Vbeta CDR3 sequencing of some 130 peripheral blood samples, made up of 43 ophthalmopathy patients, 70 to 80 hyperthyroidism patients and 17 progressor patients.

This material consisted of peripheral blood mononuclear cells (PBMCs), taken at new diagnosis, from a patient treated with antithyroid drugs. The rearranged segments are TRBV7-2 and TRBJ1-1; no D gene is confidently identified. This TCR was sampled from a woman in her thirties or forties with Graves disease. Donor details come from another sample of the same person, matched by shared clones. The DNA sequence follows: TGTGCCAGCAGCCCAACGCTCGGTGCTGAAGCTTTCTTT. The translation is CASSPTLGAEAFF.